This T cell receptor beta chain is drawn from a study of T cells after yellow fever vaccination. UMIs were added to TCR cDNA along with a universal primer site when it was made by 5'RACE template switching. TCRdb independently ran MiXCR on the 5' RACE reads; one entry per CDR3 protein. The sample records about 500,000 distinct CDR3 sequences, 17% being singletons. The CDR3 runs 18 residues. Trimming removed 0 bases at V and 0 bases at J, with 16 bases between. The germline gives CDR1 MGHRA, CDR2 YSYEKL. This receptor was identified in a man aged 18 to 35 who received the YFV17D yellow fever vaccine. This specimen consisted of PBMCs, obtained 4 to 5 days after the first yellow fever vaccination. The chain links TRBV4-1 to TRBJ2-3; unclear D gene. The CDR3 DNA reads as TGCGCCAGCAGCCAAGATGGTGCCGTGCAGATGAGCACAGATACGCAGTATTTT. It translates to CASSQDGAVQMSTDTQYF.